The 24 T cell receptor beta chains below come from one sample, sequenced in a study of PD-1 blockade in classical Hodgkin lymphoma. Using immunoSEQ multiplex PCR, the repertoire was profiled, and TCRdb retains in-frame clones only, with some absent. The table shows around 15,000 clones, with 92% occurring only once. This sample's time point: newly diagnosed, previously untreated cHL patient sample. Magnetic depletion of unwanted cells isolated CD4+ T cells from thawed PBMCs. The sample consisted of CD4+ T cells from blood. Source of these receptors: a human donor with classical Hodgkin lymphoma.

This clone has just one count. The chain joins TRBV25-1 to TRBJ2-3; 13 bases line up with TRBD2. With 4 bases clipped from V and 5 bases from J, the junction kept 9 bases outside the gene matches. Per germline, CDR1 MGHDK and CDR2 SYGVNS. CDR3 length: 17 amino acids. The CDR3 region has the DNA TGTGCCAGCAGTGCAACGACTAGCGGGAGGTTACGAGATACGCAGTATTTT. Translation gives CASSATTSGRLRDTQYF.

The gene calls are TRBV15 and TRBJ2-7, with 10 bases aligning to TRBD1. This CDR3 comprises 14 residues. Trimming cost V 1 base and J 4 bases; bases outside gene matches: 1. Germline CDR1 and CDR2: LNHNV and YYDKDF (reference sequence). The CDR3 here is CATSRGDRGYEQYF. In DNA, the CDR3 is TGTGCCACCAGCAGAGGGGACAGGGGATACGAGCAGTACTTC. The complete variable domain, with remaining parts taken from reference TRBV15 and TRBJ2-7, reads DAMVIQNPRYQVTQFGKPVTLSCSQTLNHNVMYWYQQKSSQAPKLLFHYYDKDFNNEADTPDNFQSRRPNTSFCFLDIRSPGLGDTAMYLCATSRGDRGYEQYFGPGTRLTVT.

The V gene is TRBV5-1, the J gene TRBJ1-5, with TRBD1 matching 7 bases. CDR1 SGHRS and CDR2 YFSETQ come from the germline V gene. This CDR3 is 15 amino acids long. Trimming removed 4 bases from V and 1 base from J; junction bases left unmatched: 5. The CDR3 region has the DNA TGCGCCAGCAGCGAACAGGGGTTAAGCAATCAGCCCCAGCATTTT. This encodes CASSEQGLSNQPQHF.

The chain carries TRBV10-3 and TRBJ2-3; the D gene is possibly TRBD1 (5 bases). Germline V lookup: CDR1 ENHRY, CDR2 SYGVKD. This CDR3 is 11 amino acids long. V lost 9 bases and J lost 1, with 5 bases in between. The CDR3 sequence is CAIGGTDTQYF. The CDR3 bases are TGTGCCATAGGGGGCACAGATACGCAGTATTTT.

J is TRBJ2-1 and V is TRBV30, with D perhaps given as TRBD1 or TRBD2 (5 bases each). Germline V lookup: CDR1 GTSNPN, CDR2 SVGIG (reference sequence). V was cut by 3 bases and J by 8 bases, with 17 bases left in between. The CDR3 has 14 amino acids. DNA of the CDR3: TGTGCCTGGAGGGAGCCGGGCCGAGGGGATGAGCAGTTCTTC. Amino acid sequence: CAWREPGRGDEQFF.

The chain joins TRBV10-3 to TRBJ2-3; TRBD2 aligns across 10 bases. Trimming took 6 bases from V and 6 from J; bases not matched to a gene: 3. Germline CDR1 reads ENHRY; CDR2 reads SYGVKD. This CDR3 is 13 amino acids long. The CDR3 nucleotides are TGTGCCATCAGGGGGACTAGCGCGGATACGCAGTATTTT. It yields the protein CAIRGTSADTQYF.

The chain couples TRBV29-1 to TRBJ1-5; D not resolved. CDR3 size: 13 residues. V lost 6 bases and J lost 0, with 9 bases in between. CDR1 is SQVTM, CDR2 ANQGSEA, per germline. This CDR3 is CSVSENSNQPQHF. In nucleotides, the CDR3 is TGCAGCGTGTCGGAAAATAGCAATCAGCCCCAGCATTTT.

The rearrangement uses TRBV27 and TRBJ2-6, with no clear D. The CDR3 covers 13 residues. Per the germline V gene, CDR1 is MNHEY and CDR2 is SMNVEV (reference sequence). V lost 1 base, J lost 4 bases, and 2 bases lay in between. The CDR3 DNA follows: TGTGCCAGCAGTTTATACGGGGCCAACGTCCTGACTTTC. Translation: CASSLYGANVLTF.

The V call is TRBV30, the J call TRBJ1-2; TRBD1 might be the D (5 bases). CDR1 is GTSNPN and CDR2 is SVGIG in the germline V gene (reference sequence). The CDR3 is made up of 14 amino acids. Trimming shortened V by 4 bases and J by 2 bases, and 14 bases separated the two germline ends. CDR3 sequence: CAWNGHLQNYGYTF. In nucleotides, the CDR3 is TGTGCCTGGAACGGACATCTACAAAACTATGGCTACACCTTC.

The chain has TRBV28 and TRBJ2-5; 8 bases fit TRBD2. The CDR3 contains 15 residues. CDR1 is MDHEN and CDR2 is SYDVKM in the germline V gene. V trimming: 5 bases; J trimming: 7 bases; junction bases outside the gene matches: 12. The DNA of the CDR3 is TGTGCCAGCAGTCCCCGGGGTAGCGGGGTGATGACCCAGTACTTC. Amino acid sequence: CASSPRGSGVMTQYF. Looking up the rest from reference TRBV28 and TRBJ2-5 gives the full variable domain: DVKVTQSSRYLVKRTGEKVFLECVQDMDHENMFWYRQDPGLGLRLIYFSYDVKMKEKGDIPEGYSVSREKKERFSLILESASTNQTSMYLCASSPRGSGVMTQYFGPGTRLLVL.

The rearrangement uses TRBV18 and TRBJ1-1; D might be TRBD1 (5 bases). Germline CDR1 and CDR2: KGHSH and LQKENI. This CDR3 is built from 16 residues. The V end lost 1 base, the J end lost 7 bases, and 19 bases lay between the germline ends. The CDR3 DNA reads TGTGCCAGCTCACCACGAGGACAATCGGCAGGCGGTGAAGCTTTCTTT. As protein: CASSPRGQSAGGEAFF.

The chain couples TRBV11-3 to TRBJ2-3, with D unresolved. CDR1 and CDR2 from the germline V gene are SGHNT and YENEEA. The V and J ends lost 1 base and 1 base respectively, with 6 bases between them. This CDR3 has 14 amino acids. The CDR3 here is CASSLGRRTDTQYF. The CDR3 DNA reads TGTGCCAGCAGCTTAGGGCGGCGCACAGATACGCAGTATTTT.

This chain links TRBV25-1 with TRBJ2-1, with D possibly being TRBD1 (5 bases). The CDR3 loop spans 14 amino acids. Between the trimmed V and J ends, which lost 4 bases and 9 bases, there was a span of 16 bases. Per germline, CDR1 MGHDK and CDR2 SYGVNS. As DNA, the CDR3 is TGTGCCAGCAGTGTTACAGGCCGCCGGCCTGAGCAGTTCTTC. Translated, it gives CASSVTGRRPEQFF.

CDR3 DNA: TGCGCCAGCAGCCAAGGACTAGCGGGAGGAGTGCAGTACTTC. Protein product: CASSQGLAGGVQYF. V is TRBV4-1 and J is TRBJ2-7, with TRBD2 identical over 13 bases. V gave up 1 base and J gave up 9 bases; unmatched junction bases: 3. The CDR3 runs 14 residues. Per germline, CDR1 MGHRA and CDR2 YSYEKL.

The chain joins TRBV19 to TRBJ2-7, with 10 bases identical to TRBD2. Germline V gene lookup returns CDR1 LNHDA and CDR2 SQIVND (reference sequence). The CDR3 consists of 14 residues. Trimming removed 4 bases from V and 5 bases from J; junction bases left unmatched: 5. The chain's CDR3 is CASSTIGLADEQYF. The CDR3 DNA reads as TGTGCCAGTAGTACTATCGGACTAGCGGACGAGCAGTACTTC. Using reference TRBV19 and TRBJ2-7 for the parts outside the CDR3, the full variable domain is DGGITQSPKYLFRKEGQNVTLSCEQNLNHDAMYWYRQDPGQGLRLIYYSQIVNDFQKGDIAEGYSVSREKKESFPLTVTSAQKNPTAFYLCASSTIGLADEQYFGPGTRLTVT.

The chain combines TRBV5-6 with TRBJ1-4; D gene ambiguous. Trimming took off 0 bases at V and 0 bases at J, with 3 bases between the two ends. CDR1 and CDR2 (germline): SGHDT, YYEEEE. The CDR3 has 14 residues. CDR3 residues: CASSLGPTNEKLFF. CDR3 nucleotide sequence: TGTGCCAGCAGCTTGGGACCAACTAATGAAAAACTGTTTTTT.

The chain carries TRBV19 and TRBJ2-2; D not resolved. Germline CDR1 LNHDA, CDR2 SQIVND (reference sequence). This CDR3 has 15 residues. The ends were cut back, 6 bases at V and 0 bases at J, with 11 bases in the middle. This CDR3 is CASRVGRPNTGELFF. The CDR3 DNA follows: TGTGCCAGTAGGGTTGGACGGCCGAACACCGGGGAGCTGTTTTTT.

The chain is built from TRBV19 and TRBJ2-1; D possibly corresponds to TRBD2 (5 bases). The germline V gene encodes CDR1 LNHDA and CDR2 SQIVND (reference sequence). V lost 0 bases and J 2 bases, leaving 14 bases between the germline ends. This CDR3 has 17 residues. This CDR3 reads CASSIEGLAAAYNEQFF. In DNA, the CDR3 is TGTGCCAGTAGTATAGAAGGGCTAGCAGCGGCCTACAATGAGCAGTTCTTC.

V gene TRBV6-6 combines with J gene TRBJ2-7, with TRBD1 matching over 8 bases. V trimming: 2 bases; J trimming: 5 bases; junction bases outside the gene matches: 8. The CDR3 has 15 amino acids. Germline CDR1 and CDR2: MNHNY and SVGAGI (reference sequence). Here the CDR3 DNA reads TGTGCCAGCAGTTACCAAGTAACAGGGGGAAACGAGCAGTACTTC. The encoded protein is CASSYQVTGGNEQYF.

This clone came up once. The chain is built from TRBV15 and TRBJ1-5; 7 nucleotides align to TRBD1. J was trimmed by 1 base and V by 6 bases; bases with no gene match: 6. The CDR3 contains 15 residues. Looked up from germline, CDR1 is LNHNV and CDR2 is YYDKDF (reference sequence). The CDR3 region has the DNA TGTGCCACCAGTAGGGGACAGTTAAGCAATCAGCCCCAGCATTTT. This gives the protein CATSRGQLSNQPQHF.

V is TRBV28 and J is TRBJ2-7; the D gene is possibly TRBD1 (6 bases). CDR3 size: 12 residues. Between the trimmed V and J ends, which lost 5 bases and 4 bases, there was a span of 9 bases. Germline V gene lookup returns CDR1 MDHEN and CDR2 SYDVKM. The CDR3 DNA is TGTGCCAGCAGTCGCAGGGGATACGAGCAGTACTTC. It is translated as CASSRRGYEQYF.

V usage is TRBV7-7 and J usage is TRBJ2-2; TRBD1 is a possible D gene (5 bases). CDR3 size: 14 residues. The V and J ends lost 5 bases and 8 bases respectively, with 15 bases between them. CDR1 is SSHAT, CDR2 FNYEAQ, per germline (reference sequence). This CDR3 is CASSPRTSGGELFF. The CDR3 DNA sequence: TGTGCCAGCAGCCCCCGGACCTCAGGGGGGGAGCTGTTTTTT.

The chain joins TRBV28 to TRBJ1-5; no clear D gene. The CDR3 runs 16 residues. Trimming removed 6 bases from V and 2 bases from J, with 17 bases in between. The germline V gene encodes CDR1 MDHEN and CDR2 SYDVKM. The CDR3, as DNA: TGTGCCAGCAGCCTAGCCCAAGGGAAGGGCAATCAGCCCCAGCATTTT. It translates to CASSLAQGKGNQPQHF.

The rearrangement uses TRBV9 and TRBJ2-2; 12 positions agree with TRBD2. The CDR3 consists of 17 residues. The ends lost 0 bases at V and 5 bases at J; junction bases unmatched: 5. Germline-derived CDR1 and CDR2 are SGDLS and YYNGEE. CDR3 sequence reads: CASSVVELAGGTGELFF. The CDR3 region has the DNA TGTGCCAGCAGCGTAGTAGAACTAGCGGGAGGTACCGGGGAGCTGTTTTTT.